The clone carrying this T cell receptor (beta chain) was recorded a few times. The sample belongs to a study of long-term antiretroviral therapy in people with HIV. Germline V gene data show CDR1 as MNHNS and CDR2 as SASEGT. Trimming at V came to 2 bases and at J to 3 bases, leaving 3 bases not matched to a gene. This CDR3 region has 15 residues. The immunoSEQ assay was v3.0, run at survey level. The study targeted about 40,000-50,000 T-cell genomes per sample in sequencing. Assay used: immunoSEQ multiplex PCR; TCRdb lists only in-frame clones, some missing. The sample lists about 43,000 clones; 94% were seen once.

The sequencing used unsorted PBMCs, collected approximately 9.1 years after starting antiretroviral therapy. V usage is TRBV6-1 and J usage is TRBJ1-1, with 10 positions matching TRBD1. This sequence was found in a man aged 25 to 40 with HIV. CDR3 loop: CASSELTGGYTEAFF. The CDR3 coding sequence is TGTGCCAGCAGTGAACTGACAGGGGGCTACACTGAAGCTTTCTTT.